A selection of T cell receptor beta chains follows, all from one sample in a study of blood T cell repertoires in COVID-19. Assay: immunoSEQ multiplex PCR; the TCRdb copy retains only in-frame clones and omits some. The sample includes roughly 97,000 clones, roughly four fifths of them seen just once. Sequencing used peripheral blood. The receptors derive from an elderly woman with active or convalescent COVID-19. The CDR3 runs from the conserved cysteine through the conserved F or W. D genes are given only for firm matches. Only some rows state a clone size, as once, few, many or a class for expanded clones.

clone_size d_call j_call v_call cdr3_aa cdr3_nt
- TRBD2 TRBJ2-1 TRBV14 CASSLTSGILGEQFF TGTGCCAGCAGCCTCACTAGCGGGATCTTGGGTGAGCAGTTCTTC
few - TRBJ1-5 TRBV28 CASSPGTGQPQHF TGTGCCAGCAGTCCAGGGACTGGTCAGCCCCAGCATTTT
few - TRBJ1-5 TRBV10-3 CAISSGDDRLNF TGTGCCATCAGTTCAGGAGATGACAGGTTGAATTTT
- TRBD1 TRBJ1-1 TRBV18 CASSPFTGGETEAFF TGTGCCAGCTCACCGTTCACAGGGGGCGAGACTGAAGCTTTCTTT
- - TRBJ2-5 TRBV5-1 CASSTGLLSSGETQYF TGCGCCAGCAGCACGGGACTCTTAAGCTCGGGAGAGACCCAGTACTTC
- - TRBJ1-2 TRBV24-1 CATSDFAIDYGYTF TGTGCCACCAGTGATTTCGCGATAGACTATGGCTACACCTTC
- - TRBJ2-5 TRBV6-5 CASTGVVQETQYF TGTGCCAGCACCGGAGTGGTCCAGGAGACCCAGTACTTC
- - TRBJ1-1 TRBV30 CAWSVMQMNTEAFF TGTGCCTGGAGTGTGATGCAGATGAACACTGAAGCTTTCTTT
- - TRBJ1-2 TRBV10-2 CASSESATVGGYTF TGCGCCAGCAGTGAGTCCGCGACAGTCGGTGGCTACACCTTC
- - TRBJ1-3 TRBV19 CASSMPDGAVSGNTIYF TGTGCCAGTAGCATGCCAGACGGAGCGGTCTCTGGAAACACCATATATTTT